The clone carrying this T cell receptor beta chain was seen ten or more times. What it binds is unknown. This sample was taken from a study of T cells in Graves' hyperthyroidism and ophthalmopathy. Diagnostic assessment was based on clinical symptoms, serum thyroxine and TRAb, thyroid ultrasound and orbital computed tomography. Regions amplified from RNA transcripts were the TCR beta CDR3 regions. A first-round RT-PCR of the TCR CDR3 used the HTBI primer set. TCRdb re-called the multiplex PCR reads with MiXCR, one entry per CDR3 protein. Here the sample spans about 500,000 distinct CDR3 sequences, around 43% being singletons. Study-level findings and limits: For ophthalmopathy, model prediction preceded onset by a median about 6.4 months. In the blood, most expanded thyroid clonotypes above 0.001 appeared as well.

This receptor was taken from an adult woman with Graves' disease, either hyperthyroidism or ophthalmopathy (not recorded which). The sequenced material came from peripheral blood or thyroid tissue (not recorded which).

The CDR3 region has the DNA TGTGCCAGCAGCGCGGGACAGCAAGAGACCCAGTACTTC. This sequence encodes CASSAGQQETQYF. The J gene is TRBJ2-5, the V gene TRBV5-8; possible D gene TRBD1, 7 bases. CDR3 size: 13 residues. V lost 4 bases and J lost 2, with 9 bases in between. From germline, CDR1 is SGHTS and CDR2 YDEGEE.